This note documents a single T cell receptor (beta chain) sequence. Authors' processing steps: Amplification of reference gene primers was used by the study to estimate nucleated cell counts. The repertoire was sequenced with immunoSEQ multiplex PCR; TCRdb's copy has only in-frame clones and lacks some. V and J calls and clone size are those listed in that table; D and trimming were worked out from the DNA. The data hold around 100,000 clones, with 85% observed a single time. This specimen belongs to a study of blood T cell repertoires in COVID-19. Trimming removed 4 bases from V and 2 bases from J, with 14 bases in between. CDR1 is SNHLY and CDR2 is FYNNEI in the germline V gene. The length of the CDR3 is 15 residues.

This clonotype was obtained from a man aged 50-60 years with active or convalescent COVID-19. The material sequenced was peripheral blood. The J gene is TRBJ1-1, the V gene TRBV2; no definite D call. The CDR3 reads CASSGSSGLNTEAFF. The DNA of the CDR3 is TGTGCCAGCAGTGGGAGCTCGGGGTTAAACACTGAAGCTTTCTTT.